A single sample gave rise to the 9 T cell receptor beta chains below, sequenced in a study of blood T cell repertoires in COVID-19. The table came from immunoSEQ multiplex PCR; TCRdb's copy has only in-frame clones and leaves some out. Of about 480,000 clones in the sample, roughly 89% were seen once. The sequencing sample was made of peripheral blood. These receptors were collected from a man between 18 and 35 years old with COVID-19, enrolled during active disease.

The rearrangement links TRBV27 to TRBJ1-5; D remains ambiguous. CDR3 length: 16 amino acids. Trimming pared 6 bases from V and 2 bases from J, leaving 17 bases between. Per the germline V gene, CDR1 is MNHEY and CDR2 is SMNVEV (reference sequence). This CDR3 is CASSPPLESGNQPQHF. For the CDR3, the DNA is TGTGCCAGCAGCCCTCCTCTGGAGTCGGGCAATCAGCCCCAGCATTTT.

This clone was counted a single time. This sequence joins TRBV5-6 and TRBJ2-5, with D possibly TRBD1 on 5 matching bases. Looked up from germline, CDR1 is SGHDT and CDR2 is YYEEEE. The CDR3 runs 13 residues. Deletions cut 0 bases from V and 2 bases from J, with 5 bases between. The CDR3 is CASSLDRQETQYF. As DNA, the CDR3 is TGTGCCAGCAGCTTGGACAGGCAAGAGACCCAGTACTTC.

The gene calls are TRBV9 and TRBJ1-1; 7 nucleotides agree with TRBD1. The V and J ends lost 4 bases and 3 bases, in that order; junction bases with no gene match: 6. The CDR3 is 14 residues long. Germline V gives CDR1 SGDLS, CDR2 YYNGEE. CDR3 sequence: CASSPSGQYTEAFF. The CDR3 nucleotides read TGTGCCAGCAGCCCATCGGGACAGTACACTGAAGCTTTCTTT.

This sequence joins TRBV5-8 and TRBJ2-7; TRBD2 agrees at 7 bases. From germline, CDR1 is SGHTS and CDR2 YDEGEE. V shed 0 bases and J 1 base; nucleotides not matched to a gene: 7. The CDR3 extends over 16 amino acids. In nucleotides, the CDR3 is TGTGCCAGCAGCTTGGTCGGAGCTAGCGGTTCCTACGAGCAGTACTTC. Its translation: CASSLVGASGSYEQYF.

The V gene is TRBV3-1 (or the pseudogene TRBV3-2), the J gene TRBJ1-4; D gene uncertain. The CDR3 consists of 17 residues. Germline assignment: CDR1 LGHDT and CDR2 YNNKEL (reference sequence). V lost 2 bases to trimming and J lost 4 bases, with 17 bases between them. The CDR3 region is CASSQFDSAGDNEKLFF. The CDR3 bases are TGTGCCAGCAGCCAATTCGACTCAGCCGGAGATAATGAAAAACTGTTTTTT.

The CDR3, as DNA: TGTGCCAGCAGCGACAGTTACAATCAGCCCCAGCATTTT. Its protein is CASSDSYNQPQHF. This sequence joins TRBV6-5 and TRBJ1-5; D may be TRBD1 (5 bases). Germline CDR1 MNHEY, CDR2 SVGAGI. This CDR3 contains 13 residues. The V and J ends lost 6 bases and 3 bases respectively, with 9 bases between them.

The chain couples TRBV9 to TRBJ2-1; D possibly corresponds to TRBD2 (5 bases). Per the germline V gene, CDR1 is SGDLS and CDR2 is YYNGEE. The germline V and J ends were trimmed by 1 base and 5 bases, with 13 bases remaining between them. The CDR3 spans 15 residues. CDR3 nucleotide sequence: TGTGCCAGCAGCGTACATGGGGAACTAGACAATGAGCAGTTCTTC. This sequence encodes CASSVHGELDNEQFF.

This clone is a singleton in its sample. This CDR3 is also generated by other DNA sequences in the sample. The chain uses TRBV5-6 and TRBJ1-1; possibly TRBD1 for D (5 bases). From germline, CDR1 is SGHDT and CDR2 YYEEEE. The CDR3 has 14 residues. V was cut by 1 base and J by 1 base, with 8 bases left in between. The DNA for the CDR3 is TGTGCCAGCAGCTTGCAGGGCGGGAACACTGAAGCTTTCTTT. Its translation: CASSLQGGNTEAFF.

The genes are TRBV11-2 and TRBJ2-2; 8 bases match TRBD1. V was clipped by 7 bases and J by 0 bases; unmatched bases: 4. The germline V gene encodes CDR1 SGHAT and CDR2 FQNNGV. The CDR3 contains 15 residues. The CDR3 sequence: CASTVQGANTGELFF. The CDR3 DNA reads TGTGCCAGCACCGTACAGGGGGCGAACACCGGGGAGCTGTTTTTT.